This T cell receptor (beta chain) comes out of a study of memory CD4+ T cells and cytomegalovirus serostatus (dated by TCRdb to between 2018 and 2021). Some background on the complete study: The cohort included approximately 35 healthy adults from Belgium, of whom 9 were CMV seropositive and approximately 25 were CMV seronegative. To replicate a published TCR-based CMV serostatus classifier, the study sequenced CD4+ memory TCRbeta repertoires from a Belgian cohort whose cytomegalovirus serostatus was known.

Inclusive of the bounding cysteine and phenylalanine, the CDR3 is 13 residues long. Only the CDR3 DNA stays, 39 bases, in frame from base 1. The V end loses 0 bases and the J end loses 3 bases, and a stretch of 7 bases separates them. Looking up the germline V gene yields CDR1 SGHRS and CDR2 YFSETQ. Genomic DNA was extracted from sorted cells with the Quick-DNA Microprep Kit. Amplification of TCRbeta DNA was done with the immunoSEQ hsTCRbeta kit, following the protocol from the manufacturer. TCRbeta libraries were sequenced on an Illumina MiSeq instrument. The paper's processing steps were these. Removing out-of-frame sequences left a few million distinct TCRbeta sequences, an average of around 67,000 per individual. Each individual was scored by the count of 150 or so previously reported CMV-associated TCRbeta sequences and the total productive distinct TCRbeta count. A beta-binomial model was reimplemented in Python, and random forests from scikit-learn, run with default parameters, were trained on data from the US cohort. Classifier performance on the Belgian cohort was summarized as median AUC with percentile confidence intervals over 10,000 bootstrap iterations. The clones in this table, taken by TCRdb from immuneACCESS, are in-frame only. Not every clone is retained; where verified, under half of the shortfall comes from an unresolved V gene, and the cause of the rest is unknown. Clone size and the V and J calls come from that table; the DNA yielded D and trimming. This sample is represented by fewer than 90,000 clones; under 80% of them were singletons. 2% to 3% of the sample goes to the ten largest clones.

A FACSAria II was used to sort memory CD4+ T cells, defined as single viable CD3+CD4+CD8-CD45RO+ cells. CMV serostatus was determined using a Roche Elecsys assay that detects serum IgG against CMV pp150, pp28, p38 and p52. Following thawing, total CD4+ T cells were enriched through positive selection using CD4 magnetic microbeads. The samples came from a different study that was designed specifically to examine the CD4+ T cell memory repertoire. Peripheral blood mononuclear cells were isolated and cryopreserved according to standard operating procedures, and serum was kept at -80 degrees C. The staining used CD3-PerCP (BW264/56), CD4-APC (RPA-T4), CD45RO-PE (UCHT1) and CD8-Pacific Orange (3B5) antibodies, and Sytox blue was used to exclude non-viable cells. The full study reports these points: Only CD4+CD45RO+ memory cells were sequenced, in contrast to the original study, in which naive and memory CD4+ and CD8+ populations were covered. Among the 150 to 200 previously reported CMV-associated TCRbeta sequences, 67 showed up in the CD4+ memory repertoires, with each one found in between one and five individuals. On the Belgian cohort, the classifier based on the original framework reached a median bootstrapped AUC of about 0.95, with a 95% CI of 0.76-1.00. The results were interpreted as suggesting that the CMV-associated TCR signature is mostly present in the CD4+ memory repertoire. CMV serostatus prediction reached a median bootstrapped AUC of about 0.94 with the original framework and 0.91 with a US-trained random forest.

For this clone: Its specific antigen is unknown. Base qualities are missing; no much larger clone stands one base away.

This receptor was identified in an adult in good health and CMV-seropositive. Recombination joined TRBV5-1 with TRBJ2-7; the D gene identity is not certain. Sequenced: memory CD4+ T cells from blood. The DNA reads TGCGCCAGCAGCTTGGGGTACAACTACGAGCAGTACTTC. This codes for CASSLGYNYEQYF. Supplemented by the reference TRBV5-1 and TRBJ2-7 proteins around the CDR3, the complete variable domain is KAGVTQTPRYLIKTRGQQVTLSCSPISGHRSVSWYQQTPGQGLQFLFEYFSETQRNKGNFPGRFSGRQFSNSRSEMNVSTLELGDSALYLCASSLGYNYEQYFGPGTRLTVT.